The 26 T cell receptor beta chains reported below all come from one sample, sequenced in a study of T cell responses to AZD1222 COVID-19 vaccine. The table came from immunoSEQ multiplex PCR; TCRdb's copy has only in-frame clones and leaves some out. The profile shows about 120,000 clones, roughly nine tenths of them singletons. The sequences come from peripheral blood, collected on day 0 of AZD1222 vaccination. These receptor sequences come from an adult in good health.

The chain joins TRBV6-5 to TRBJ2-5; no clear D. This CDR3 spans 13 amino acids. V gave up 5 bases and J gave up 2 bases, with 9 bases separating them. CDR1 and CDR2 (germline): MNHEY, SVGAGI. CDR3 sequence (DNA): TGTGCCAGCAGTCCGGATCGGCAAGAGACCCAGTACTTC. Protein sequence: CASSPDRQETQYF.

This clone was counted between two and nine times. The V and J genes are TRBV6-2 or TRBV6-3 and TRBJ1-1; D remains ambiguous. CDR1 and CDR2 from the germline V gene are MNHEY and SVGEGT. V was pared by 3 bases and J by 0 bases, with 8 bases between. The CDR3 runs 14 residues. The CDR3 reads CASSYTSMNTEAFF. The DNA for the CDR3 is TGTGCCAGCAGTTATACCAGTATGAACACTGAAGCTTTCTTT.

The chain recombines TRBV14 with TRBJ1-2; no clear D gene. V lost 2 bases to trimming and J lost 8 bases, with 12 bases between them. The CDR3 has 13 residues. Germline CDR1 and CDR2: SGHDN and FVKESK. The CDR3 DNA sequence: TGTGCCAGCAGCCAATTACGGGCGAGAGGCTACACCTTC. The encoded protein is CASSQLRARGYTF.

This sequence joins TRBV29-1 and TRBJ1-1; TRBD1 aligns across 7 bases. V shed 2 bases and J 1 base; nucleotides not matched to a gene: 13. In germline, CDR1 is SQVTM, CDR2 ANQGSEA. The length of the CDR3 is 17 residues. The chain's CDR3 is CSVEPDRAWFENTEAFF. The CDR3 coding sequence is TGCAGCGTTGAACCCGACAGGGCATGGTTCGAGAACACTGAAGCTTTCTTT.

The chain carries TRBV28 and TRBJ2-7; 9 positions match TRBD1. V was pared by 7 bases and J by 3 bases, with 7 bases of the junction left unmatched. The CDR3 length is 14 residues. Germline assignment: CDR1 MDHEN and CDR2 SYDVKM. CDR3 protein: CASKGTGFYYEQYF. DNA for the CDR3: TGTGCCAGCAAGGGGACAGGGTTCTACTACGAGCAGTACTTC.

This clone has a single count. V gene TRBV28 combines with J gene TRBJ2-1; 8 bases are a match to TRBD1. Germline V lookup: CDR1 MDHEN, CDR2 SYDVKM. V trimming: 5 bases; J trimming: 4 bases; junction bases outside the gene matches: 1. This CDR3 comprises 13 residues. The CDR3 bases are TGTGCCAGCAGTAGACAGGGGTACAATGAGCAGTTCTTC. Translated, it gives CASSRQGYNEQFF.

The chain uses TRBV7-3 and TRBJ2-1, with D tentatively TRBD2 (6 bases). Germline CDR1 is SGHTA and CDR2 is FQGTGA. The CDR3 totals 13 residues. V dropped 4 bases and J dropped 10 bases, with 14 bases sitting between them. The CDR3 DNA is TGTGCCAGCAGCTCCGCCGACGGGGGAGAGCAGTTCTTC. Protein: CASSSADGGEQFF.

The gene calls are TRBV2 and TRBJ2-7; TRBD1 matches 7 bases. Trimming at V came to 5 bases and at J to 0 bases, leaving 7 bases not matched to a gene. Per germline, CDR1 SNHLY and CDR2 FYNNEI. This CDR3 has 15 amino acids. The CDR3 nucleotides are TGTGCCAGCAGTCCGGACAGGTCGAGCTCCTACGAGCAGTACTTC. Its protein is CASSPDRSSSYEQYF.

The genes are TRBV27 and TRBJ2-7; perhaps TRBD1 as D (6 bases). V was clipped by 6 bases and J by 3 bases, with 15 bases between them. The CDR3 has 14 residues. CDR1 is MNHEY and CDR2 is SMNVEV in the germline V gene (reference sequence). The CDR3 is CASRRKQGRYEQYF. In DNA form, the CDR3 reads TGTGCCAGCAGGAGAAAACAGGGACGCTACGAGCAGTACTTC.

The DNA for the CDR3 is TGTGCCAGCTCAGACCTGACAGGGTGGGGCACTGAAGCTTTCTTT. As protein: CASSDLTGWGTEAFF. This chain links TRBV18 with TRBJ1-1, with TRBD1 matching 7 bases. The V gene end was trimmed by 5 bases and the J gene end by 4 bases; junction bases not matched to a gene: 10. The CDR3 totals 15 residues. Germline lookup yields CDR1 KGHSH and CDR2 LQKENI.

The rearrangement links TRBV9 to TRBJ2-7, with D possibly being TRBD2 (5 bases). Looked up from germline, CDR1 is SGDLS and CDR2 is YYNGEE. Trimming took 3 bases from V and 6 from J, leaving 16 bases between them. There are 14 residues in the CDR3. The CDR3 is CASSEASPMGEQYF. The CDR3 nucleotides read TGTGCCAGCAGCGAGGCTAGCCCCATGGGCGAGCAGTACTTC.

The chain uses TRBV6-2 or TRBV6-3 and TRBJ1-6; possible D gene TRBD1, 6 bases. The CDR3 runs to 19 residues. Germline V CDR1 and CDR2: MNHEY, SVGEGT. The V and J ends lost 4 bases and 0 bases respectively, with 19 bases between them. This CDR3 is CASSSRTVLPSSYNSPLHF. The CDR3 DNA sequence: TGTGCCAGCAGTTCCAGGACAGTCCTCCCAAGCTCCTATAATTCACCCCTCCACTTT.

The J gene is TRBJ1-5, the V gene TRBV5-1; 8 bases align to TRBD1. This CDR3 has 15 amino acids. After removal of 0 bases from V and 5 bases from J, the junction contained 4 bases not matched to a gene. Germline V lookup: CDR1 SGHRS, CDR2 YFSETQ. The CDR3 sequence: CASSLEGRGHQPQHF. The CDR3, as DNA: TGCGCCAGCAGCTTGGAAGGCAGGGGGCATCAGCCCCAGCATTTT.

This clone was seen once. V and J are TRBV11-2 and TRBJ2-7, with D possibly being TRBD1 (6 bases). Germline assignment: CDR1 SGHAT and CDR2 FQNNGV. The CDR3 is made up of 13 amino acids. Trimming stripped 1 base from V and 5 bases from J, with 9 bases between. In nucleotides, the CDR3 is TGTGCCAGCAGCTTAGGATACAGGGACGAGCAGTACTTC. The encoded protein is CASSLGYRDEQYF.

The gene calls are TRBV5-4 and TRBJ1-1, with a weak D call TRBD1 (5 bases). The CDR3 length is 13 residues. Per germline, CDR1 SGHNT and CDR2 YYREEE (reference sequence). V was cut by 4 bases and J by 4 bases, with 11 bases left in between. The CDR3, as DNA: TGTGCCAGCAGCATGGTAGGGGTCACTGAAGCTTTCTTT. Its protein is CASSMVGVTEAFF. Using reference TRBV5-4 and TRBJ1-1 for the parts outside the CDR3, the full variable domain is ETGVTQSPTHLIKTRGQQVTLRCSSQSGHNTVSWYQQALGQGPQFIFQYYREEENGRGNFPPRFSGLQFPNYSSELNVNALELDDSALYLCASSMVGVTEAFFGQGTRLTVV.

Comment on this clone: The sample contains more than one DNA sequence encoding this CDR3. The chain is built from TRBV7-2 and TRBJ2-7, with unresolved D. The CDR3 runs to 12 residues. The germline V and J ends were trimmed by 1 base and 2 bases, with 3 bases remaining between them. Germline V gene lookup returns CDR1 SGHTA and CDR2 FQGNSA. The CDR3 is CASSLGAYEQYF. CDR3 coding DNA: TGTGCCAGCAGCTTAGGGGCCTACGAGCAGTACTTC.

V gene TRBV4-3 combines with J gene TRBJ2-7; no clear D. The germline gives CDR1 LGHNA, CDR2 YSLEER. The V gene lost 0 bases and the J gene lost 0 bases, with 6 bases spanning the gap. This CDR3 contains 14 residues. CDR3 nucleotides: TGCGCCAGCAGCCAAGATGGTTACTCCTACGAGCAGTACTTC. It encodes CASSQDGYSYEQYF.

The V and J genes are TRBV7-2 and TRBJ1-6; 9 bases match TRBD1. Trimming at V came to 5 bases and at J to 5 bases, leaving 4 bases not matched to a gene. The CDR3 spans 15 residues. Germline CDR1 SGHTA, CDR2 FQGNSA. Here the CDR3 reads CASSRRDRDNSPLHF. The CDR3 bases are TGTGCCAGCAGCCGCCGGGACAGGGATAATTCACCCCTCCACTTT. The complete variable domain, with remaining parts taken from reference TRBV7-2 and TRBJ1-6, reads GAGVSQSPSNKVTEKGKDVELRCDPISGHTALYWYRQSLGQGLEFLIYFQGNSAPDKSGLPSDRFSAERTGGSVSTLTIQRTQQEDSAVYLCASSRRDRDNSPLHFGNGTRLTVT.

This chain links TRBV5-6 with TRBJ2-7, with D possibly being TRBD2 (5 bases). CDR3 size: 15 residues. Germline V gene lookup returns CDR1 SGHDT and CDR2 YYEEEE. V was trimmed by 2 bases and J by 0 bases, leaving 12 bases between them. CDR3 DNA: TGTGCCAGCAGCTTCTTTGGAGGTAGCTCCTACGAGCAGTACTTC. It translates to CASSFFGGSSYEQYF.

The rearrangement links TRBV5-6 to TRBJ2-5, with D perhaps given as TRBD1 or TRBD2 (6 bases each). This CDR3 comprises 13 residues. Germline V gene sequence: CDR1 SGHDT, CDR2 YYEEEE. With 4 bases removed from V and 5 bases from J, the gap between germline ends came to 12 bases. The CDR3 nucleotides read TGTGCCAGCAGCCCTCAGGGGAGGGAGACCCAGTACTTC. It encodes CASSPQGRETQYF. The full variable domain, rest sourced from reference TRBV5-6 and TRBJ2-5, is DAGVTQSPTHLIKTRGQQVTLRCSPKSGHDTVSWYQQALGQGPQFIFQYYEEEERQRGNFPDRFSGHQFPNYSSELNVNALLLGDSALYLCASSPQGRETQYFGPGTRLLVL.

The J gene is TRBJ1-2, the V gene TRBV29-1; D unresolved. The V and J ends lost 3 bases and 0 bases respectively, with 23 bases between them. The CDR3 spans 18 residues. Germline V gene data show CDR1 as SQVTM and CDR2 as ANQGSEA. The CDR3 region has the DNA TGCAGCGTTGAGAGGAGGACTATAATCCACTTAGCTAACTATGGCTACACCTTC. As protein: CSVERRTIIHLANYGYTF. Complete variable domain (other parts from reference TRBV29-1 and TRBJ1-2): SAVISQKPSRDICQRGTSLTIQCQVDSQVTMMFWYRQQPGQSLTLIATANQGSEATYESGFVIDKFPISRPNLTFSTLTVSNMSPEDSSIYLCSVERRTIIHLANYGYTFGSGTRLTVV.

The genes are TRBV19 and TRBJ1-2; possible D gene TRBD1, 5 bases. CDR1 and CDR2 (germline): LNHDA, SQIVND (reference sequence). Trimming stripped 11 bases from V and 4 bases from J, with 8 bases between. The CDR3 runs to 10 residues. The CDR3 DNA reads as TGTGCCGCAGGGACCTATGGCTACACCTTC. This translates into CAAGTYGYTF.

This chain links TRBV2 with TRBJ2-6; the D is unclear. This CDR3 is 17 amino acids long. Trimming stripped 3 bases from V and 0 bases from J, with 12 bases between. Germline V gene lookup returns CDR1 SNHLY and CDR2 FYNNEI. This CDR3 reads CASSEVQQSSGANVLTF. The CDR3 DNA follows: TGTGCCAGCAGTGAGGTACAGCAAAGCTCTGGGGCCAACGTCCTGACTTTC.

J is TRBJ2-6 and V is TRBV28, with D perhaps given as TRBD1 or TRBD2 (6 bases each). The V gene's germline CDR1 is MDHEN and CDR2 SYDVKM. V shed 7 bases and J shed 2 bases, with 18 bases lying between them. This CDR3 has 17 amino acids. The CDR3 reads CASTRGVLRAGANVLTF. The CDR3 DNA sequence: TGTGCCAGCACGAGGGGGGTTCTTCGGGCTGGGGCCAACGTCCTGACTTTC. Filled out from reference TRBV28 and TRBJ2-6, the complete variable domain reads DVKVTQSSRYLVKRTGEKVFLECVQDMDHENMFWYRQDPGLGLRLIYFSYDVKMKEKGDIPEGYSVSREKKERFSLILESASTNQTSMYLCASTRGVLRAGANVLTFGAGSRLTVL.

The chain employs TRBV27 and TRBJ2-7, with 7 bases lining up with TRBD2. The length of the CDR3 is 13 residues. V lost 8 bases, J lost 4 bases, and 8 bases stayed unmatched. Germline CDR1 MNHEY, CDR2 SMNVEV (reference sequence). The CDR3 DNA is TGTGCCAGCGGGGAGGGAGTCCTTTACGAGCAGTACTTC. Translation: CASGEGVLYEQYF.

The rearrangement uses TRBV6-5 and TRBJ1-5, with D unclear. The CDR3 runs 12 residues. Trimming shortened V by 6 bases and J by 9 bases, and 12 bases separated the two germline ends. Germline V gives CDR1 MNHEY, CDR2 SVGAGI. The CDR3 DNA is TGTGCCAGCAGCCCCGCGTCGCGGCCCCAGCATTTT. Its protein is CASSPASRPQHF.